Below, 27 T cell receptor beta chains from the same sample are listed, as sequenced in a study of blood T cell repertoires in COVID-19. Generated by immunoSEQ multiplex PCR, the TCRdb table keeps only in-frame clones and is missing some. In the table there are roughly 300,000 clones, over 75% of which are singletons. The sequenced material came from peripheral blood. These receptors originate from a human donor in a cohort sampled during active COVID-19.

The rearrangement uses TRBV2 and TRBJ2-5; the match to TRBD2 covers 8 bases. The CDR3 covers 14 residues. J lost 7 bases, V lost 1 base, and 5 bases had no gene match. In germline, CDR1 is SNHLY, CDR2 FYNNEI. DNA of the CDR3: TGTGCCAGCAGTGAAGACATGGCGGGGGGGACCCAGTACTTC. This translates into CASSEDMAGGTQYF.

The V gene is TRBV6-2 or TRBV6-3, the J gene TRBJ1-5; D remains unclear. V was trimmed by 4 bases and J by 6 bases, leaving 7 bases between them. There are 12 residues in the CDR3. Germline CDR1 reads MNHEY; CDR2 reads SVGEGT. This chain's CDR3 is CASSLPVQPQHF. CDR3 coding DNA: TGTGCCAGCAGTTTACCGGTTCAGCCCCAGCATTTT.

V and J are TRBV7-9 and TRBJ1-6, with D tentatively TRBD1 (5 bases). Germline V gene sequence: CDR1 SEHNR, CDR2 FQNEAQ (reference sequence). V was cut by 4 bases and J by 7 bases, with 11 bases left in between. The CDR3 has 14 residues. The CDR3 bases are TGTGCCAGCAGCTCCTCCGGGGGAAATTCACCCCTCCACTTT. Residues: CASSSSGGNSPLHF.

The J gene is TRBJ2-7, the V gene TRBV5-6; D is uncertain. The V gene lost 2 bases and the J gene lost 3 bases, with 12 bases spanning the gap. The CDR3 runs to 14 residues. The germline V gene has CDR1 SGHDT and CDR2 YYEEEE. As DNA, the CDR3 is TGTGCCAGCAGCTTAAGGCTTAGAGGCTACGAGCAGTACTTC. Its translation: CASSLRLRGYEQYF.

The chain links TRBV15 to TRBJ1-2; 8 positions agree with TRBD1. This CDR3 is built from 14 residues. V dropped 5 bases and J dropped 8; count of bases not matched to a gene: 10. Germline lookup yields CDR1 LNHNV and CDR2 YYDKDF (reference sequence). The CDR3 sequence is CATSVGTGPGGYTF. CDR3 coding DNA: TGTGCCACCAGCGTGGGGACAGGTCCCGGGGGCTACACCTTC. The full variable domain, in which reference TRBV15 and TRBJ1-2 provide the parts outside the CDR3, is DAMVIQNPRYQVTQFGKPVTLSCSQTLNHNVMYWYQQKSSQAPKLLFHYYDKDFNNEADTPDNFQSRRPNTSFCFLDIRSPGLGDTAMYLCATSVGTGPGGYTFGSGTRLTVV.

J is TRBJ1-6 and V is TRBV7-2, with 7 bases fitting TRBD1. Germline V gene lookup returns CDR1 SGHTA and CDR2 FQGNSA. The CDR3 contains 13 residues. V was clipped by 5 bases and J by 10 bases; unmatched bases: 5. The CDR3 DNA is TGTGCCAGCAGCACAGGGGTTCGCTCACCCCTCCACTTT. Its translation: CASSTGVRSPLHF.

This sequence joins TRBV6-5 and TRBJ1-5; D gene uncertain. Trimming pared 0 bases from V and 7 bases from J, leaving 10 bases between. CDR1 is MNHEY, CDR2 SVGAGI, per germline. The CDR3 totals 14 residues. CDR3 sequence: CASSYSGSGQPQHF. The DNA of the CDR3 is TGTGCCAGCAGTTACTCAGGGTCGGGGCAGCCCCAGCATTTT.

This sequence joins TRBV13 and TRBJ2-7; possible D gene TRBD2, 5 bases. The V end lost 3 bases, the J end lost 2 bases, and 11 bases lay between the germline ends. CDR1 PRHDT and CDR2 FYEKMQ come from the germline V gene (reference sequence). The CDR3 is 14 amino acids. CDR3 loop: CASSFGGIPYEQYF. The CDR3 nucleotides read TGTGCCAGCAGCTTCGGAGGTATTCCCTACGAGCAGTACTTC.

J is TRBJ2-2 and V is TRBV7-2; 11 bases match TRBD2. The V and J ends lost 7 bases and 5 bases, in that order; junction bases with no gene match: 15. This CDR3 spans 18 amino acids. Germline CDR1 reads SGHTA; CDR2 reads FQGNSA. CDR3 region: CASTPSPLTSGRTGELFF. CDR3 sequence (DNA): TGTGCCAGCACCCCGAGCCCCCTTACTAGCGGGAGAACCGGGGAGCTGTTTTTT.

The V gene is TRBV5-1, the J gene TRBJ2-7; 9 nucleotides agree with TRBD2. The trim removed 7 bases at V and 2 bases at J, leaving 10 bases unmatched. The CDR3 has 15 residues. CDR1 SGHRS and CDR2 YFSETQ come from the germline V gene. In nucleotides, the CDR3 is TGCGCCAGCCAGGCTAGCGGGACTTCGGCCTACGAGCAGTACTTC. It encodes CASQASGTSAYEQYF.

The chain has TRBV18 and TRBJ2-1, with 8 bases aligning to TRBD2. There are 15 residues in the CDR3. The germline V gene has CDR1 KGHSH and CDR2 LQKENI. Losses at the gene ends were 3 bases for V and 4 bases for J; bases not matched to a gene: 5. As DNA, the CDR3 is TGTGCCAGCTCACCCCTAGCGGGCCAGTACAATGAGCAGTTCTTC. It yields the protein CASSPLAGQYNEQFF.

CDR3 amino acids: CASSLAGASGETQYF. Written as DNA, the CDR3 is TGTGCCAGCAGCTTGGCCGGAGCGTCAGGGGAGACCCAGTACTTC. The rearrangement uses TRBV5-4 and TRBJ2-5; maybe TRBD1 (5 bases). Germline CDR1 and CDR2: SGHNT and YYREEE (reference sequence). This CDR3 region has 15 residues. Trimming took 0 bases from V and 5 from J, leaving 14 bases between them.

Here the CDR3 DNA reads TGTGCCAGCAGCGTAGACGGGGGGTACGAGCAGTACTTC. It specifies CASSVDGGYEQYF. The J gene is TRBJ2-7, the V gene TRBV9, with 7 bases that match TRBD2. Unmatched junction bases numbered 1, after V lost 0 bases and J lost 4 bases. Germline lookup yields CDR1 SGDLS and CDR2 YYNGEE. The CDR3 is 13 amino acids.

The chain employs TRBV5-6 and TRBJ2-4; no reliable D call. This CDR3 spans 11 amino acids. Germline V gives CDR1 SGHDT, CDR2 YYEEEE. The V and J ends lost 0 bases and 10 bases respectively, with 5 bases between them. The CDR3 coding sequence is TGTGCCAGCAGCTTGGAAGAGATTCAGTACTTC. This sequence encodes CASSLEEIQYF.

The gene calls are TRBV6-6 and TRBJ2-2; 10 bases are a match to TRBD2. The junction had 4 bases not matched to a gene; V was cut back by 6 bases and J by 6 bases. This CDR3 has 14 residues. Germline values: CDR1 MNHNY, CDR2 SVGAGI (reference sequence). The CDR3 nucleotides are TGTGCCAGCAGGGGGCTAGCGGGAGCCGGGGAGCTGTTTTTT. Its translation is CASRGLAGAGELFF.

This chain uses TRBV6-2 or TRBV6-3 with TRBJ2-5, with D possibly matching TRBD2 (6 bases). The V end lost 2 bases, the J end lost 4 bases, and 14 bases lay between the germline ends. Germline V gene sequence: CDR1 MNHEY, CDR2 SVGEGT. CDR3 length: 15 amino acids. The CDR3 here is CASSYTGDRGETQYF. CDR3 coding DNA: TGTGCCAGCAGTTACACGGGAGACCGCGGAGAGACCCAGTACTTC.

This clone occurred once. V usage is TRBV5-4 and J usage is TRBJ1-1; maybe TRBD1 (5 bases). Germline V gene lookup returns CDR1 SGHNT and CDR2 YYREEE (reference sequence). The V end was cut by 0 bases, the J end by 0 bases, with 9 bases between. CDR3 length equals 15 residues. Written as DNA, the CDR3 is TGTGCCAGCAGCTTGGAAAGGGGAATGAACACTGAAGCTTTCTTT. Amino acid sequence: CASSLERGMNTEAFF. Using reference TRBV5-4 and TRBJ1-1 for the parts outside the CDR3, the full variable domain is ETGVTQSPTHLIKTRGQQVTLRCSSQSGHNTVSWYQQALGQGPQFIFQYYREEENGRGNFPPRFSGLQFPNYSSELNVNALELDDSALYLCASSLERGMNTEAFFGQGTRLTVV.

The chain carries TRBV30 and TRBJ1-4; D is possibly TRBD1 (5 bases). Germline V lookup: CDR1 GTSNPN, CDR2 SVGIG (reference sequence). V gave up 1 base and J gave up 8 bases, with 8 bases separating them. The CDR3 totals 12 residues. CDR3 nucleotides: TGTGCCTGGAGTGGGCCAGGGGAAAAACTGTTTTTT. Encoded protein: CAWSGPGEKLFF.

CDR3 nucleotides: TGTGCCAGCAGTGATACACAGTCAGAAGCTTTCTTT. Amino acid sequence: CASSDTQSEAFF. The chain links TRBV6-6 to TRBJ1-1; D gene uncertain. This CDR3 is 12 amino acids long. V was pared by 5 bases and J by 8 bases, with 12 bases between. Germline loops: CDR1 MNHNY, CDR2 SVGAGI (reference sequence).

The gene calls are TRBV6-2 or TRBV6-3 and TRBJ2-7; TRBD1 matches at 7 bases. The CDR3 covers 16 residues. After removal of 4 bases from V and 3 bases from J, the junction contained 12 bases not matched to a gene. The germline V gene encodes CDR1 MNHEY and CDR2 SVGEGT. The CDR3 DNA is TGTGCCAGCAGTTTACTGAGAAGGGGGCTACACTACGAGCAGTACTTC. As protein: CASSLLRRGLHYEQYF.

The chain is built from TRBV12-3 or TRBV12-4 and TRBJ2-7, with TRBD2 as a possible D gene (5 bases). V lost 3 bases and J lost 2, with 8 bases in between. The CDR3 length is 13 residues. The CDR3: CASSFSGTYEQYF. The CDR3 bases are TGTGCCAGCAGTTTTTCGGGGACCTACGAGCAGTACTTC.

This clone was observed once. The rearrangement uses TRBV11-2 and TRBJ2-1; 7 bases align to TRBD2. The CDR3 is made up of 13 amino acids. Looked up from germline, CDR1 is SGHAT and CDR2 is FQNNGV. The trim removed 5 bases at V and 7 bases at J, leaving 5 bases unmatched. The CDR3 DNA is TGTGCCAGCAGCACGACTAGCCGGAATGAGCAGTTCTTC. Amino acids: CASSTTSRNEQFF.

This chain connects TRBV5-8 to TRBJ2-7, with D maybe TRBD1 (6 bases). Trimming took off 0 bases at V and 5 bases at J, with 9 bases between the two ends. This CDR3 has 13 amino acids. Germline-derived CDR1 and CDR2 are SGHTS and YDEGEE. CDR3: CASSLGQVNEQYF. The CDR3 bases are TGTGCCAGCAGCTTGGGACAGGTTAACGAGCAGTACTTC.

This chain links TRBV19 with TRBJ2-5; perhaps TRBD2 as D (5 bases). The CDR3 sequence is 18 residues long. The germline gives CDR1 LNHDA, CDR2 SQIVND (reference sequence). Trimming took 6 bases from V and 5 from J, leaving 28 bases between them. This chain's CDR3 is CASSQNPPVGLLGETQYF. CDR3 nucleotide sequence: TGTGCCAGTAGCCAAAACCCACCGGTAGGACTGCTTGGGGAGACCCAGTACTTC.

V gene TRBV30 combines with J gene TRBJ1-5; D possibly corresponds to TRBD1 (5 bases). The germline gives CDR1 GTSNPN, CDR2 SVGIG (reference sequence). V lost 1 base and J lost 3, with 13 bases in between. The CDR3 runs to 15 residues. This CDR3 reads CAWSAREGVNQPQHF. Written as DNA, the CDR3 is TGTGCCTGGAGTGCCAGGGAGGGTGTCAATCAGCCCCAGCATTTT. Combining the CDR3 with reference TRBV30 and TRBJ1-5 gives the whole variable domain SQTIHQWPATLVQPVGSPLSLECTVEGTSNPNLYWYRQAAGRGLQLLFYSVGIGQISSEVPQNLSASRPQDRQFILSSKKLLLSDSGFYLCAWSAREGVNQPQHFGDGTRLSIL.

V usage is TRBV6-2 or TRBV6-3 and J usage is TRBJ2-1, with TRBD2 identical over 8 bases. Trimming took 6 bases from V and 8 from J; bases not matched to a gene: 6. CDR3 size: 13 residues. The V gene's germline CDR1 is MNHEY and CDR2 SVGEGT. CDR3: CASSYLAGYEQFF. DNA of the CDR3: TGTGCCAGCAGCTATCTAGCGGGCTATGAGCAGTTCTTC.

The chain couples TRBV5-4 to TRBJ1-1; tentatively, D is TRBD1 (5 bases). The CDR3 runs to 15 residues. Germline V gene sequence: CDR1 SGHNT, CDR2 YYREEE (reference sequence). The germline V and J ends were trimmed by 2 bases and 1 base, with 12 bases remaining between them. For the CDR3, the DNA is TGTGCCAGCAGCTTACCAGGGCAAGGGAACACTGAAGCTTTCTTT. The encoded protein is CASSLPGQGNTEAFF.